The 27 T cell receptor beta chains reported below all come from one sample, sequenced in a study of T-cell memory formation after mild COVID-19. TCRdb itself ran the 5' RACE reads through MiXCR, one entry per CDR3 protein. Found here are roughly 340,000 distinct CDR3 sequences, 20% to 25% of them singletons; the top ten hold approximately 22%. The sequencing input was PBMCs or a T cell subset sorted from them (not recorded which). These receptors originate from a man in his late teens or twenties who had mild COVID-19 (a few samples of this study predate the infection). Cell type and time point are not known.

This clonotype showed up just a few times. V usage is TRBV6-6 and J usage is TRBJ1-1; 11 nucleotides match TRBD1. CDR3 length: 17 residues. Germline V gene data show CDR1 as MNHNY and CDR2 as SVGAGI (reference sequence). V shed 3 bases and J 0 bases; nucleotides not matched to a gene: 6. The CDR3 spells CASSYPRDRGMNTEAFF. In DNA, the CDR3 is TGTGCCAGCAGTTATCCCCGGGACAGGGGGATGAACACTGAAGCTTTCTTT.

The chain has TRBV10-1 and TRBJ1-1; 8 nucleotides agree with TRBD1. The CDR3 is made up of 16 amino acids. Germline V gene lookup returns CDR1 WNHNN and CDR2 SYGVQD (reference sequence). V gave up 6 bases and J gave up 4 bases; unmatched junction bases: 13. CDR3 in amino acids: CASSQKVPDRGTEAFF. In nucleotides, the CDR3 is TGCGCCAGCAGCCAAAAAGTCCCCGACAGGGGCACTGAAGCTTTCTTT.

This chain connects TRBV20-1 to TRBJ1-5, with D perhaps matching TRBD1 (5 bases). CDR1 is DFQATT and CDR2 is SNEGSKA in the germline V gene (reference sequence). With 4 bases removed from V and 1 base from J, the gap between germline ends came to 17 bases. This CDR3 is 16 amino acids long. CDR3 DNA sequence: TGCAGTGCTATACCCGTGGGGCTGCAAAGCAATCAGCCCCAGCATTTT. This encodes CSAIPVGLQSNQPQHF.

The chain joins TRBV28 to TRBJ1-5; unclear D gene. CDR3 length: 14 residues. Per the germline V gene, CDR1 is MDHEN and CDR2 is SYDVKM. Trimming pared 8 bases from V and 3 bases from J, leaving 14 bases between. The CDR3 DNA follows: TGTGCCAGCGGGCAGCCACCTGCCAATCAGCCCCAGCATTTT. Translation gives CASGQPPANQPQHF. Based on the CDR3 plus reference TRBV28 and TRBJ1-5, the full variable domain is DVKVTQSSRYLVKRTGEKVFLECVQDMDHENMFWYRQDPGLGLRLIYFSYDVKMKEKGDIPEGYSVSREKKERFSLILESASTNQTSMYLCASGQPPANQPQHFGDGTRLSIL.

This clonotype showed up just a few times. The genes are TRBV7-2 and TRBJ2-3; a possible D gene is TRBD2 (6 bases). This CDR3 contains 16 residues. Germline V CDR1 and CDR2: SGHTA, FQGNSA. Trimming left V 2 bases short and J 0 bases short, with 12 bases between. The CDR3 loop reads CASSLQVGTSTDTQYF. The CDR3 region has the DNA TGTGCCAGCAGCTTACAGGTGGGGACTAGCACAGATACGCAGTATTTT. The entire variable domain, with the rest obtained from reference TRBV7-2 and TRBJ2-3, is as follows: GAGVSQSPSNKVTEKGKDVELRCDPISGHTALYWYRQSLGQGLEFLIYFQGNSAPDKSGLPSDRFSAERTGGSVSTLTIQRTQQEDSAVYLCASSLQVGTSTDTQYFGPGTRLTVL.

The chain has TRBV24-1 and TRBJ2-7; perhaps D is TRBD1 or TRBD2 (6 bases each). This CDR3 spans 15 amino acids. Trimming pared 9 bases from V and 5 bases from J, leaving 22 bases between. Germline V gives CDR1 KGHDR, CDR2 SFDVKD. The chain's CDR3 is CATSSRGVCGHEQYF. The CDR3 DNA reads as TGTGCCACCTCATCGAGGGGGGTGTGTGGCCACGAGCAGTACTTC.

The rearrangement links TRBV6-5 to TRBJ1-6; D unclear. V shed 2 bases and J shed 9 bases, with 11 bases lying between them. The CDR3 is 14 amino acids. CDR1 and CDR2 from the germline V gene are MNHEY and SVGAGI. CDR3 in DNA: TGTGCCAGCAGTTACCACGAGCGCGGTTCACCCCTCCACTTT. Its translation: CASSYHERGSPLHF.

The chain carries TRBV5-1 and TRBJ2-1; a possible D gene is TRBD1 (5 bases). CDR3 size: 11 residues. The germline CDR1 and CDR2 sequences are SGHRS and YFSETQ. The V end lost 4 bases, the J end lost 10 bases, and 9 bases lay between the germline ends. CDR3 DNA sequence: TGCGCCAGCAGCCCAGGGTTGGAGCAGTTCTTC. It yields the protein CASSPGLEQFF.

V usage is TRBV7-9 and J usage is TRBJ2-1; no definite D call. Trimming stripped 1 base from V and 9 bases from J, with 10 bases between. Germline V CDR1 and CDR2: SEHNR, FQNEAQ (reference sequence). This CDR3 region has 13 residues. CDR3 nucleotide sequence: TGTGCCAGCAGCTTAGTATCGGGTGGTGAGCAGTTCTTC. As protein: CASSLVSGGEQFF.

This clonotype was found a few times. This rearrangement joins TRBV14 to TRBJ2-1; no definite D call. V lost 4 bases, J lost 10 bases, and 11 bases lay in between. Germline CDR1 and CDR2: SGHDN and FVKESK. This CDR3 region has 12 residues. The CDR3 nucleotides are TGTGCCAGCAGCCGCTTCGACCAGGAGCAGTTCTTC. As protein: CASSRFDQEQFF.

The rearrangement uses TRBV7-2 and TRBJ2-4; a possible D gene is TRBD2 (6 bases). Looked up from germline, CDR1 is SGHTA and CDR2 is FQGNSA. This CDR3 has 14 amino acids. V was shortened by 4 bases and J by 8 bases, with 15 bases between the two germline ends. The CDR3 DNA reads TGTGCCAGCAGCTCCGGTCTGGGGGAGGACATTCAGTACTTC. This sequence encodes CASSSGLGEDIQYF.

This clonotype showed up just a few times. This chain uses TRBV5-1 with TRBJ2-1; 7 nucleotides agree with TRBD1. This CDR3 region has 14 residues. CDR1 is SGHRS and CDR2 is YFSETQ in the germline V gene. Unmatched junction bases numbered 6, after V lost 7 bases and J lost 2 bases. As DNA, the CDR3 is TGCGCCAGCCAGAGACAGGGACCCTACAATGAGCAGTTCTTC. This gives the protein CASQRQGPYNEQFF. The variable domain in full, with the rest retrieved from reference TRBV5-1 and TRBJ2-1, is KAGVTQTPRYLIKTRGQQVTLSCSPISGHRSVSWYQQTPGQGLQFLFEYFSETQRNKGNFPGRFSGRQFSNSRSEMNVSTLELGDSALYLCASQRQGPYNEQFFGPGTRLTVL.

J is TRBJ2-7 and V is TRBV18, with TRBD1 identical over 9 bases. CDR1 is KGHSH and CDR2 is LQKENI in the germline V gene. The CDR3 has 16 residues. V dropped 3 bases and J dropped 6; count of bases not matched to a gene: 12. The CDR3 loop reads CASSPSQLQGASEQYF. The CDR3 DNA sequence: TGTGCCAGCTCACCCTCTCAGTTACAGGGGGCGAGCGAGCAGTACTTC.

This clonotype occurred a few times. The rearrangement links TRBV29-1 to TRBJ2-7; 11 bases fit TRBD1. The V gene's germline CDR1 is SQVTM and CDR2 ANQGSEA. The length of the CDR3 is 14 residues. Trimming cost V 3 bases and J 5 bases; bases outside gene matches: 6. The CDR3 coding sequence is TGCAGCGTTGACCCTGGACAGGGGGCCCACGAGCAGTACTTC. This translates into CSVDPGQGAHEQYF.

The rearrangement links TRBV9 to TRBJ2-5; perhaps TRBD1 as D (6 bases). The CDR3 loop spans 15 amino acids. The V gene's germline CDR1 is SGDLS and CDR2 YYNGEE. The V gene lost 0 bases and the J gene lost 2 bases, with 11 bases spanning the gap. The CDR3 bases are TGTGCCAGCAGCGTAGGACAGGTACTTCAAGAGACCCAGTACTTC. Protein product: CASSVGQVLQETQYF.

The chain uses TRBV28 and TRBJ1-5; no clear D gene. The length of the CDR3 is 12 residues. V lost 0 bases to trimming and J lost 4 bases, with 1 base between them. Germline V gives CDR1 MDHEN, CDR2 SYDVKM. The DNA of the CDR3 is TGTGCCAGCAGTTTATGGAATCAGCCCCAGCATTTT. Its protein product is CASSLWNQPQHF.

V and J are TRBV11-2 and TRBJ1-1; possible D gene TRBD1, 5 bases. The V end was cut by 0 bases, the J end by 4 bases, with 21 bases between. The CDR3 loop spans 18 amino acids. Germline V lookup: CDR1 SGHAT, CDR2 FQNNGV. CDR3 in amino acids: CASSLERLGTGGGTEAFF. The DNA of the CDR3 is TGTGCCAGCAGCTTAGAACGGCTGGGGACCGGGGGTGGCACTGAAGCTTTCTTT.

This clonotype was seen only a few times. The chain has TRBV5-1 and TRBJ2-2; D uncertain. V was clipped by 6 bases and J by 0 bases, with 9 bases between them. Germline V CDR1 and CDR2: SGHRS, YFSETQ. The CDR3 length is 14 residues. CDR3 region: CASTGPANTGELFF. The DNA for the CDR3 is TGCGCCAGCACCGGGCCAGCGAACACCGGGGAGCTGTTTTTT.

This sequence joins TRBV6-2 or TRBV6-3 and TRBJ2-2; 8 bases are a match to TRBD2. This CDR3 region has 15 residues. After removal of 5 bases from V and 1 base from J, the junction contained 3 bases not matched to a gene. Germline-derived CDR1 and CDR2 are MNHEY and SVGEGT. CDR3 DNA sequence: TGTGCCAGCAGTATAGCGGGGTTGAACACCGGGGAGCTGTTTTTT. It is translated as CASSIAGLNTGELFF.

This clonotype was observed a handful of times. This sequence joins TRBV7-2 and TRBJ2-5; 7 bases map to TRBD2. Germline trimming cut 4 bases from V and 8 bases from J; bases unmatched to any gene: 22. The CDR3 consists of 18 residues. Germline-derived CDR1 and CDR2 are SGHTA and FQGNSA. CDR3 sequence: CASSYDTVGTTLAGTQYF. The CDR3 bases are TGTGCCAGCAGCTATGACACGGTTGGGACTACCCTTGCTGGCACCCAGTACTTC.

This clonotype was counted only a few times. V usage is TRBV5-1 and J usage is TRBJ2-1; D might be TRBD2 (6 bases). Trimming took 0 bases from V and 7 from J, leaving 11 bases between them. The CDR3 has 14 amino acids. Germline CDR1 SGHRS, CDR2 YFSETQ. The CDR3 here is CASSLGDGGNEQFF. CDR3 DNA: TGCGCCAGCAGCTTGGGAGACGGGGGAAATGAGCAGTTCTTC.

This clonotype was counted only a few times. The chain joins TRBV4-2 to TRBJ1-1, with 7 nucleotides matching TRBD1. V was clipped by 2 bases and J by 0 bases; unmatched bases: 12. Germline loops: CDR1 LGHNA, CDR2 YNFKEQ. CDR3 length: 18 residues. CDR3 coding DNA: TGTGCCAGCAGCCAAAGCTCCCCGAGGGACAGCTTGAACACTGAAGCTTTCTTT. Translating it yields CASSQSSPRDSLNTEAFF.

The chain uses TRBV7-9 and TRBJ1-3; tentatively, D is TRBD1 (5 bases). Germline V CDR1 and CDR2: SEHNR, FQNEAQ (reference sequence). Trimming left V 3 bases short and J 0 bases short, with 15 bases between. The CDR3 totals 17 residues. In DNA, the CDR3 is TGTGCCAGCAGCTTGCACTCGGGACCGAACTCTGGAAACACCATATATTTT. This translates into CASSLHSGPNSGNTIYF.

The CDR3 sequence is CASSQELGSTDTQYF. CDR3 nucleotides: TGCGCCAGCAGCCAGGAACTGGGCAGCACAGATACGCAGTATTTT. This chain joins TRBV4-3 and TRBJ2-3; D is uncertain. V dropped 3 bases and J dropped 0 bases, with 10 bases sitting between them. The CDR3 runs 15 residues. The V gene's germline CDR1 is LGHNA and CDR2 YSLEER.

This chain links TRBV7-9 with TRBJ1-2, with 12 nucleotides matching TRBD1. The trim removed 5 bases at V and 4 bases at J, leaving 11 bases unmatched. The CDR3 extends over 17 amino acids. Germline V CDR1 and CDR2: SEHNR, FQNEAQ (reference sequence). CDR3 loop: CASSIRDRGLFSYGYTF. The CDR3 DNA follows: TGTGCCAGCAGCATTCGGGACAGGGGGCTGTTCTCCTATGGCTACACCTTC.

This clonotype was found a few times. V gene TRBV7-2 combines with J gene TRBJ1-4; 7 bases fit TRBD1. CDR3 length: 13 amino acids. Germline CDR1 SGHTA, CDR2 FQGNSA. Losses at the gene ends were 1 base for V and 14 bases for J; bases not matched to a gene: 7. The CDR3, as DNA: TGTGCCAGCAGCTTAGGGGCTAGCAGGGGGCTGTTTTTT. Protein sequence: CASSLGASRGLFF. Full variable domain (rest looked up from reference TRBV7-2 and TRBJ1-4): GAGVSQSPSNKVTEKGKDVELRCDPISGHTALYWYRQSLGQGLEFLIYFQGNSAPDKSGLPSDRFSAERTGGSVSTLTIQRTQQEDSAVYLCASSLGASRGLFFGSGTQLSVL.

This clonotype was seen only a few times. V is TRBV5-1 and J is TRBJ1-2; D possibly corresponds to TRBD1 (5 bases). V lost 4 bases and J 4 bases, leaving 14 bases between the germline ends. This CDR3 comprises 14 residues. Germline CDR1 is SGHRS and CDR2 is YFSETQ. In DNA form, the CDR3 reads TGCGCCAGCAGCACGCTAACAGGCTCCTATGGCTACACCTTC. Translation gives CASSTLTGSYGYTF.